The 17 T cell receptor beta chains reported below all come from one sample, sequenced in a study of regulatory T cells in long-lasting Graves disease. Time point defined: newly diagnosed GD, antithyroid drugs for less than 3 months. From PBMCs, RNA was extracted and then used to make the TCR library. Building the TCR beta libraries relied on iRepertoire HTBI primers, and CDR3 regions underwent Arm-PCR. A single record per CDR3 protein comes from TCRdb applying MiXCR to the multiplex PCR reads. Found here are some 400,000 distinct CDR3 sequences, about 15% of them singletons; the top ten hold 16%. Another study also made use of these data, one on T cells in Graves' hyperthyroidism and ophthalmopathy.

Sequencing was performed on peripheral blood mononuclear cells (PBMCs), taken at new diagnosis, from a patient treated with antithyroid drugs. These receptors were obtained from a woman aged 30 to 39 with Graves disease.

The V call is TRBV5-1, the J call TRBJ2-2; the match to TRBD1 covers 9 bases. Germline V gene data show CDR1 as SGHRS and CDR2 as YFSETQ. This CDR3 is 15 amino acids long. J lost 6 bases, V lost 4 bases, and 7 bases had no gene match. The DNA of the CDR3 is TGCGCCAGCAGCCGGGGACAGGGTTTTGCCGGGGAGCTGTTTTTT. Translating gives CASSRGQGFAGELFF.

On this clonotype: One base away lies a much larger clone, so this may be a sequencing read error. The chain carries TRBV10-3 and TRBJ1-1; the D is unclear. This CDR3 has 15 amino acids. Trimming removed 4 bases at V and 1 base at J, with 13 bases between. Germline V lookup: CDR1 ENHRY, CDR2 SYGVKD. This chain's CDR3 is CAISAPDGPNTEAFF. As DNA, the CDR3 is TGTGCCATCAGTGCCCCGGATGGGCCGAACACTGAAGCTTTCTTT.

This clonotype was observed a handful of times. As DNA, the CDR3 is TGTACTTCTTTGGACAGGGGAGAGCGTAGGAAGTACTTC. Protein: CTSLDRGERRKYF. This rearrangement joins TRBV30 to TRBJ2-7; 9 nucleotides agree with TRBD1. CDR1 is GTSNPN, CDR2 SVGIG, per germline (reference sequence). The CDR3 length is 13 residues. The whole variable domain, filled in from reference TRBV30 and TRBJ2-7, reads SQTIHQWPATLVQPVGSPLSLECTVEGTSNPNLYWYRQAAGRGLQLLFYSVGIGQISSEVPQNLSASRPQDRQFILSSKKLLLSDSGFYLCTSLDRGERRKYFGPGTRLTVT.

As regards this clonotype: Given a much more abundant clone one base away, this may be a read error. The V and J genes are TRBV24-1 and TRBJ2-5, with D perhaps TRBD1 (8 bases). The CDR3 totals 18 residues. CDR1 and CDR2 (germline): KGHDR, SFDVKD. Here the CDR3 reads CATGEGGAGGARKETQYF. The DNA for the CDR3 is TGTGCCACCGGTGAGGGAGGGGCAGGGGGCGCGAGGAAAGAGACCCAGTACTTC.

Many counts were recorded for this clonotype. V is TRBV20-1 and J is TRBJ2-5; D remains ambiguous. V was cut by 3 bases and J by 0 bases, with 8 bases left in between. CDR1 DFQATT and CDR2 SNEGSKA come from the germline V gene (reference sequence). This CDR3 region has 13 residues. CDR3 nucleotide sequence: TGCAGTGCTAGTTTCGACTACCAAGAGACCCAGTACTTC. Translation gives CSASFDYQETQYF.

This clonotype was counted between two and nine times. The rearrangement links TRBV10-2 to TRBJ2-5; perhaps TRBD2 as D (6 bases). Germline-derived CDR1 and CDR2 are WSHSY and SAAADI. This CDR3 region has 12 residues. The germline V and J ends were trimmed by 8 bases and 5 bases, with 12 bases remaining between them. The CDR3 region is CASGLAWETQYF. CDR3 coding DNA: TGCGCCAGCGGCCTAGCGTGGGAGACCCAGTACTTC.

This clonotype was seen more than once but under ten times. The chain links TRBV6-1 to TRBJ2-3; 9 nucleotides align to TRBD2. This CDR3 region has 15 residues. CDR1 MNHNS and CDR2 SASEGT come from the germline V gene. After removal of 4 bases from V and 4 bases from J, the junction contained 6 bases not matched to a gene. CDR3 protein: CASSATSGGADTQYF. CDR3 in DNA: TGTGCCAGCAGTGCGACTAGCGGAGGGGCAGATACGCAGTATTTT.

The chain employs TRBV6-1 and TRBJ2-4, with 10 nucleotides matching TRBD2. The V gene end was trimmed by 10 bases and the J gene end by 14 bases; junction bases not matched to a gene: 8. Germline CDR1 and CDR2: MNHNS and SASEGT. There are 11 residues in the CDR3. The CDR3 DNA reads as TGTGCCATACTAGCGGGAACGGGGAAGTACTTC. Amino acid sequence: CAILAGTGKYF.

The chain combines TRBV15 with TRBJ1-5, with D tentatively TRBD1 (5 bases). Germline loops: CDR1 LNHNV, CDR2 YYDKDF (reference sequence). V was clipped by 1 base and J by 1 base, with 17 bases between them. This CDR3 is 18 amino acids long. CDR3 amino acids: CATSRGGNSGLSNQPQHF. The CDR3 DNA reads TGTGCCACCAGCAGAGGGGGGAACTCGGGGTTGAGCAATCAGCCCCAGCATTTT.

This clonotype was detected ten times or more. This rearrangement joins TRBV5-1 to TRBJ1-1; TRBD1 matches 9 bases. Trimming cost V 4 bases and J 4 bases; bases outside gene matches: 8. Germline V gives CDR1 SGHRS, CDR2 YFSETQ. The CDR3 totals 15 residues. CDR3 protein: CASSPPRQGGTEAFF. The CDR3 DNA reads TGCGCCAGCAGCCCTCCGAGACAGGGGGGCACTGAAGCTTTCTTT.

The chain joins TRBV2 to TRBJ2-3; 13 bases are a match to TRBD2. V lost 6 bases, J lost 5 bases, and 5 bases stayed unmatched. The germline V gene encodes CDR1 SNHLY and CDR2 FYNNEI. This CDR3 comprises 15 residues. The CDR3 nucleotides are TGTGCCAGCAGGAGGACTAGCGGGAGTGGAGATACGCAGTATTTT. This translates into CASRRTSGSGDTQYF. Filled out from reference TRBV2 and TRBJ2-3, the complete variable domain reads EPEVTQTPSHQVTQMGQEVILRCVPISNHLYFYWYRQILGQKVEFLVSFYNNEISEKSEIFDDQFSVERPDGSNFTLKIRSTKLEDSAMYFCASRRTSGSGDTQYFGPGTRLTVL.

This clonotype was observed at least ten times. J is TRBJ1-4 and V is TRBV28; D gene ambiguous. Germline V gives CDR1 MDHEN, CDR2 SYDVKM. The CDR3 covers 16 residues. Deletions cut 3 bases from V and 0 bases from J, with 11 bases between. The CDR3 spells CASSFVGHATNEKLFF. The CDR3 nucleotides read TGTGCCAGCAGTTTCGTCGGCCATGCAACTAATGAAAAACTGTTTTTT.

The rearrangement links TRBV7-9 to TRBJ2-1, with 7 bases that match TRBD2. The CDR3 is 15 amino acids. CDR1 SEHNR and CDR2 FQNEAQ come from the germline V gene (reference sequence). The junction had 5 bases not matched to a gene; V was cut back by 4 bases and J by 2 bases. The CDR3: CASSSGLEAYNEQFF. The CDR3 DNA reads as TGTGCCAGCAGCTCCGGACTAGAAGCCTACAATGAGCAGTTCTTC.

The J gene is TRBJ2-1, the V gene TRBV30; D not certain. CDR3 size: 15 residues. Germline V gene sequence: CDR1 GTSNPN, CDR2 SVGIG (reference sequence). The V end was cut by 0 bases, the J end by 9 bases, with 18 bases between. The CDR3: CAWSVRSLFPSEQFF. For the CDR3, the DNA is TGTGCCTGGAGTGTACGAAGTCTCTTTCCCAGTGAGCAGTTCTTC.

This clonotype was counted at least ten times. The genes are TRBV20-1 and TRBJ2-7; D uncertain. V was pared by 2 bases and J by 3 bases, with 20 bases between. The CDR3 extends over 16 amino acids. Germline V CDR1 and CDR2: DFQATT, SNEGSKA (reference sequence). DNA for the CDR3: TGCAGTGCTAGAACGGACGGAGACCTCGTTCGCTACGAGCAGTACTTC. This sequence encodes CSARTDGDLVRYEQYF.

This clonotype was recorded a few times. The V call is TRBV19, the J call TRBJ2-7; weak D call: TRBD1 (7 bases). Looked up from germline, CDR1 is LNHDA and CDR2 is SQIVND (reference sequence). V was shortened by 5 bases and J by 4 bases, with 18 bases between the two germline ends. CDR3 length: 15 amino acids. CDR3 in DNA: TGTGCCAGTAGTCCAGGGGGAGGACCTGGGTACGAGCAGTACTTC. The encoded protein is CASSPGGGPGYEQYF.

As to this clonotype: This may stem from a read error, because a much larger clone lies one nucleotide away. The genes are TRBV2 and TRBJ2-1; a weak D match, TRBD2 (5 bases). With 6 bases removed from V and 13 bases from J, the gap between germline ends came to 22 bases. This CDR3 region has 14 residues. Germline CDR1 and CDR2: SNHLY and FYNNEI. The CDR3 sequence: CASRGRLNKETQFF. CDR3 DNA sequence: TGTGCCAGCAGGGGAAGACTAAACAAAGAGACCCAGTTCTTC. Full variable domain (outside the CDR3, taken from reference TRBV2 and TRBJ2-1): EPEVTQTPSHQVTQMGQEVILRCVPISNHLYFYWYRQILGQKVEFLVSFYNNEISEKSEIFDDQFSVERPDGSNFTLKIRSTKLEDSAMYFCASRGRLNKETQFFGPGTRLTVL.